Sequencing of this T cell receptor (beta chain) was carried out in a study of blood T cell repertoires in COVID-19. The wider study: Samples representing acute and convalescent COVID-19 were sourced from the United States, Italy and Spain. T cells, B-cell-depleted T cells, or PBMCs provided the cDNA or gDNA that served as material.

This CDR3 has 14 residues. V lost 4 bases and J lost 4, with 14 bases in between. The germline V gene encodes CDR1 SGHRS and CDR2 YFSETQ. Original analysis: Amplification of reference gene primers provided the estimated nucleated cell counts. Produced via immunoSEQ multiplex PCR; TCRdb's table is partial and in-frame only. The V and J calls and the clone size are those of that table, but D and trimming were determined from the DNA. The sample carries 90,000 to 140,000 clones, roughly 80% recorded once. Sequences were obtained from peripheral blood. This receptor was taken from a woman in her 70s with acute or convalescent COVID-19. The rearrangement links TRBV5-1 to TRBJ1-1, with D tentatively TRBD1 (6 bases). This chain's CDR3 is CASSTNSGVTEAFF. The CDR3 region has the DNA TGCGCCAGCAGCACAAATTCAGGGGTCACTGAAGCTTTCTTT.